The present T cell receptor (beta chain) was sequenced within a study of Graves' ophthalmopathy and Graves' hyperthyroidism. Hyperthyroidism patients, aged 18 to 65, were newly diagnosed, under 2 months' duration. Clinical symptoms, serum thyroxine, TRAb, thyroid ultrasound and orbital computed tomography determined diagnosis. Around 10 ml of fresh blood yielded the PBMCs by density gradient. Amplified TCR beta CDR3 regions were obtained using RNA transcripts as template. An opening RT-PCR round employed HTBI primers and preceded a second-round multiplex PCR. TCRdb reanalysed the multiplex PCR reads using MiXCR and keeps one entry per CDR3 protein. This sample carries about 16,000 distinct CDR3 sequences, roughly 50% of them seen once, and the ten largest clones take about 25%. With V trimmed by 3 bases and J by 4 bases, 8 bases remained unmatched. The CDR3 runs to 17 residues. Germline CDR1 and CDR2: LGHNA and YSLEER.

Sample: peripheral blood. The sequence derives from a middle-aged woman with stable Graves' hyperthyroidism. This sequence joins TRBV4-3 and TRBJ2-6; TRBD1 agrees at 8 bases. Here the CDR3 reads CASSHADRGTGANVLTF. The CDR3 nucleotides read TGCGCCAGCAGCCACGCTGACAGGGGAACCGGGGCCAACGTCCTGACTTTC.